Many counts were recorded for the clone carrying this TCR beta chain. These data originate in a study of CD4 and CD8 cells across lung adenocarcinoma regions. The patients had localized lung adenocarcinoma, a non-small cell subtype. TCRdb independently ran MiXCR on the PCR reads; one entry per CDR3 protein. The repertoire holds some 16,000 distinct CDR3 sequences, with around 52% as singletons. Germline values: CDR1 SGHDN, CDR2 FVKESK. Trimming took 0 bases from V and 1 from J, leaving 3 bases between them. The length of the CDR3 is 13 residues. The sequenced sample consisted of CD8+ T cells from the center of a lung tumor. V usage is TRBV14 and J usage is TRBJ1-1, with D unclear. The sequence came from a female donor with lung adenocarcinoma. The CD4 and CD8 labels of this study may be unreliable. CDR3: CASSQDRNTEAFF. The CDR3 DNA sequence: TGTGCCAGCAGCCAAGACAGGAACACTGAAGCTTTCTTT.